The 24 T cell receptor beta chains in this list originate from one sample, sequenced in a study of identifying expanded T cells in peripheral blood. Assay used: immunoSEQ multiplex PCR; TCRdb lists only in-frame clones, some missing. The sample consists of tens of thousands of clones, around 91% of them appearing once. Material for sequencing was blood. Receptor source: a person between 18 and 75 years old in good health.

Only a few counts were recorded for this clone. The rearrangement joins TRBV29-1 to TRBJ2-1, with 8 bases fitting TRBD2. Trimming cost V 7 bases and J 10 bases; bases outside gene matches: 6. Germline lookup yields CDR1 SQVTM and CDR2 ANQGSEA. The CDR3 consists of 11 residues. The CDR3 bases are TGCAGCGCTAGACGCGGGGGGGAGCAGTTCTTC. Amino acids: CSARRGGEQFF.

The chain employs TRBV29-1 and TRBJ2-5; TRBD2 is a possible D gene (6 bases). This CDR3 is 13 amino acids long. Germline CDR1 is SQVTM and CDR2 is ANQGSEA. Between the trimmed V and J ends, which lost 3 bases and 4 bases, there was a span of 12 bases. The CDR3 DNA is TGCAGCGTTGATATGGACTACAGAGAGACCCAGTACTTC. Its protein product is CSVDMDYRETQYF.

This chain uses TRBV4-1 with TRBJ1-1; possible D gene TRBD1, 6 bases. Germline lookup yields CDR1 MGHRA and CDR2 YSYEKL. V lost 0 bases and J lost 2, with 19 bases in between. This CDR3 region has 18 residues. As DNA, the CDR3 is TGCGCCAGCAGCCAAGATACGGACAGTCTCCTTCTTAACACTGAAGCTTTCTTT. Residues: CASSQDTDSLLLNTEAFF.

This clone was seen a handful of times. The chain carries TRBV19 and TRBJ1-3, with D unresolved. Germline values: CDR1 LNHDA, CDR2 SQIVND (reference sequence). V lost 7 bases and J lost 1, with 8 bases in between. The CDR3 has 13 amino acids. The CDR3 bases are TGTGCCAGTATACGGGGATCTGGAAACACCATATATTTT. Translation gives CASIRGSGNTIYF.

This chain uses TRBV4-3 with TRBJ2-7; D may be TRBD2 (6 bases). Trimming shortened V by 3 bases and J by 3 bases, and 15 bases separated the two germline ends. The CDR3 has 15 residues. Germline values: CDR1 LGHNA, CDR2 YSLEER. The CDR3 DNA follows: TGCGCCAGCAGCCACATCACGGGGGAATTCTACGAGCAGTACTTC. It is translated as CASSHITGEFYEQYF.

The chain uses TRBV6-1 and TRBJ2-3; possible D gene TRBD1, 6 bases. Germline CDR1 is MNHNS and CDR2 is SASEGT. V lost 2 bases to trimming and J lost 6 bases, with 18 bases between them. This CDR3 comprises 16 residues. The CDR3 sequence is CASSEHQSQGWDTQYF. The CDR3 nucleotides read TGTGCCAGCAGTGAACACCAATCTCAGGGGTGGGATACGCAGTATTTT.

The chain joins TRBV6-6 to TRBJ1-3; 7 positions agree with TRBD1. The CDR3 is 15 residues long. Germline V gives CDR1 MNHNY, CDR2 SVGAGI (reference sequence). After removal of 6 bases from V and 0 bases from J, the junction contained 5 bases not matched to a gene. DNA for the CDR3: TGTGCCAGCAGCCCCGGGACAGTCTCTGGAAACACCATATATTTT. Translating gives CASSPGTVSGNTIYF.

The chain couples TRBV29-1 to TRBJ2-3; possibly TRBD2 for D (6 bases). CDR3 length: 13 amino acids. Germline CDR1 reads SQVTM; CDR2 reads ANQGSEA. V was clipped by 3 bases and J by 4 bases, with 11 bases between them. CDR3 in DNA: TGCAGCGTTGACGCGGGGAATGCAGATACGCAGTATTTT. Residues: CSVDAGNADTQYF.

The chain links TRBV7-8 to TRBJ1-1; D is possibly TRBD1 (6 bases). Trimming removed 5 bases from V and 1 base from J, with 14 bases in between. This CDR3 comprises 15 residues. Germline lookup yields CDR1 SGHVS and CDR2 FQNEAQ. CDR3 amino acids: CASSKMDSSNTEAFF. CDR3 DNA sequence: TGTGCCAGCAGCAAAATGGACAGTTCGAACACTGAAGCTTTCTTT.

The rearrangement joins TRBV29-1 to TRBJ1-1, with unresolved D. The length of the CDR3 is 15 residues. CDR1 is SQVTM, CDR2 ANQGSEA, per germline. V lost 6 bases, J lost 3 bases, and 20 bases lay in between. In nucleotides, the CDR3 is TGCAGCGTCCCCCCAGGTCCCAGCAGAGACACTGAAGCTTTCTTT. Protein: CSVPPGPSRDTEAFF.

The CDR3 DNA sequence: TGCGCCAGCAGCTTGAGTGGGGCACCAGCTGAAGCTTTCTTT. The encoded protein is CASSLSGAPAEAFF. The chain uses TRBV5-1 and TRBJ1-1; possible D gene TRBD1, 5 bases. V lost 1 base, J lost 6 bases, and 13 bases lay in between. In germline, CDR1 is SGHRS, CDR2 YFSETQ. The CDR3 is 14 amino acids.

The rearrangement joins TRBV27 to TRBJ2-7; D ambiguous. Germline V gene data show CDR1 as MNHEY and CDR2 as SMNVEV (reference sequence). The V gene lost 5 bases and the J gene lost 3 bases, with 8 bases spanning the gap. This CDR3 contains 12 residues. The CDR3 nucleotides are TGTGCCAGCAGTCCAACGGGCTACGAGCAGTACTTC. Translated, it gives CASSPTGYEQYF.

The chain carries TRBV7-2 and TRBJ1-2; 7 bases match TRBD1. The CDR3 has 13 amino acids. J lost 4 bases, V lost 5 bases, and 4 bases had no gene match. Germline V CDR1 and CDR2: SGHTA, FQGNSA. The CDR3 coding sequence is TGTGCCAGCAGCCGGGGGACAGCCTATGGCTACACCTTC. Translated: CASSRGTAYGYTF.

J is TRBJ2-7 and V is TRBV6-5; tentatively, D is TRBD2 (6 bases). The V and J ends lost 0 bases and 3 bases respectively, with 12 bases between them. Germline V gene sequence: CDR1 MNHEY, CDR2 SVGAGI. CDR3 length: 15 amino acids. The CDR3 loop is CASSYSWGLIYEQYF. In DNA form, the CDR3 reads TGTGCCAGCAGTTACTCTTGGGGACTGATCTACGAGCAGTACTTC.

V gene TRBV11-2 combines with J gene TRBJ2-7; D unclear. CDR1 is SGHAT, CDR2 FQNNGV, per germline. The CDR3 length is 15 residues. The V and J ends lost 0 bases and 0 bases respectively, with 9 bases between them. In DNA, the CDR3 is TGTGCCAGCAGCTTAGAAGGGAACCCCTCCTACGAGCAGTACTTC. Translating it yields CASSLEGNPSYEQYF.

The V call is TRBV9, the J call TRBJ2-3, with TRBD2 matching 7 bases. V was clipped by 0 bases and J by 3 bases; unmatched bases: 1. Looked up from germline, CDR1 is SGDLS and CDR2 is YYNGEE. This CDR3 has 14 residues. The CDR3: CASSVVGGTDTQYF. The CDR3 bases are TGTGCCAGCAGCGTAGTGGGGGGGACAGATACGCAGTATTTT.

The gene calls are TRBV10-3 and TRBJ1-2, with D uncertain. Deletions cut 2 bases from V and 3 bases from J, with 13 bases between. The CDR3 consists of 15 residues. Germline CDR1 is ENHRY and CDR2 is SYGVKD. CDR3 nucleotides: TGTGCCATCAGTGAGATCGGGGTCCCTCACTATGGCTACACCTTC. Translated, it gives CAISEIGVPHYGYTF.

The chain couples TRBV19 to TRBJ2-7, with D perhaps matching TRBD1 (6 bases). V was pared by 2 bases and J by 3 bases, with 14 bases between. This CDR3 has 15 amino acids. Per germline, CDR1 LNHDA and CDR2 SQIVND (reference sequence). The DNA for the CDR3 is TGTGCCAGTAGTATATCACAGGGTACCCGCTACGAGCAGTACTTC. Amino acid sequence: CASSISQGTRYEQYF.

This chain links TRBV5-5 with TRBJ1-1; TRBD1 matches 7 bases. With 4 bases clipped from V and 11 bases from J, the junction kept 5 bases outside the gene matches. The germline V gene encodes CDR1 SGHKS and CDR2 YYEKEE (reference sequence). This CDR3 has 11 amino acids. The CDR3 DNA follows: TGTGCCAGCAGCAAGACAGGGTACGCTTTCTTT. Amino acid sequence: CASSKTGYAFF.

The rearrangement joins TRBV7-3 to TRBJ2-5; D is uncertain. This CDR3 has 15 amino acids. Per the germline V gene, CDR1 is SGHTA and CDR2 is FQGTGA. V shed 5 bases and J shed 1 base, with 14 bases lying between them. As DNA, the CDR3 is TGTGCCAGCAGCCCGGGTTACCGGCTCCAAGAGACCCAGTACTTC. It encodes CASSPGYRLQETQYF.

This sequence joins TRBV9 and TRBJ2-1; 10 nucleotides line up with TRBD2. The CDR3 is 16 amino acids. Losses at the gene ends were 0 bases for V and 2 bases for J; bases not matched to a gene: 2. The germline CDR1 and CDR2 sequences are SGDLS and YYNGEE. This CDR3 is CASSVGTSGTYNEQFF. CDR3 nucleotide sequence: TGTGCCAGCAGCGTAGGGACTAGCGGAACCTACAATGAGCAGTTCTTC.

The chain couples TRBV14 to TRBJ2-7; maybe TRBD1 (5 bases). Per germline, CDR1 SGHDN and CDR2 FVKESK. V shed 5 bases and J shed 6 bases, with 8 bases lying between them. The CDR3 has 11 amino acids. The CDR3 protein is CASSSGSEQYF. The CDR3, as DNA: TGTGCCAGCAGCTCAGGGTCCGAGCAGTACTTC.

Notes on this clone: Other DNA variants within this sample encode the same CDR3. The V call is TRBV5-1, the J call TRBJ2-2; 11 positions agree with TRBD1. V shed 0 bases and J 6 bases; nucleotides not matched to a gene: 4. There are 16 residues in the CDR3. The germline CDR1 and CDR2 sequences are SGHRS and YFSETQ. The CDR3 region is CASSLALGQGAGELFF. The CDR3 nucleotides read TGCGCCAGCAGCTTGGCCCTGGGACAGGGGGCCGGGGAGCTGTTTTTT.

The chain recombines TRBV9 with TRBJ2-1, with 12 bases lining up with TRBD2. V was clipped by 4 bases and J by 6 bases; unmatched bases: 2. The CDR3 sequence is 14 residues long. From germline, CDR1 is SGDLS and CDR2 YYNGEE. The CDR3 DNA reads TGTGCCAGCAGCCTGACTAGCGGGGGCAATGAGCAGTTCTTC. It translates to CASSLTSGGNEQFF.